Below, 20 T cell receptor beta chains from the same sample are listed, as sequenced in a study of cytomegalovirus exposure and HLA in healthy donors. The PCR contained 60 Vbeta and 13 Jbeta primers. TCRdb's copy holds only in-frame clones and misses some; the assay was immunoSEQ multiplex PCR. The repertoire includes 90,000 to 110,000 clones, around 84% of them detected once, and approximately 1.3% sits in the top ten. Sequenced input: PBMCs. These receptors were obtained from a man aged 30 to 39 in good health and CMV-seronegative.

This clone was detected only once. The gene calls are TRBV2 and TRBJ2-4, with TRBD1 matching 9 bases. Germline V gene data show CDR1 as SNHLY and CDR2 as FYNNEI. The V segment lost 7 bases and the J segment 7 bases; nucleotides outside the gene matches: 2. The CDR3 extends over 12 amino acids. CDR3 sequence reads: CASTDRGNIQYF. The CDR3 DNA reads TGTGCCAGCACAGACAGGGGGAACATTCAGTACTTC.

The chain has TRBV5-4 and TRBJ1-1; 8 nucleotides line up with TRBD1. The CDR3 extends over 15 amino acids. Germline CDR1 reads SGHNT; CDR2 reads YYREEE (reference sequence). J gave up 1 base and V 7 bases, and 9 bases lay outside the gene matches. The CDR3 spells CASYGGTGANTEAFF. CDR3 coding DNA: TGTGCCAGCTACGGCGGGACAGGAGCGAACACTGAAGCTTTCTTT.

This clone was seen a handful of times. This chain links TRBV5-1 with TRBJ1-4; D is possibly TRBD1 (5 bases). The CDR3 runs 14 residues. Trimming removed 3 bases from V and 7 bases from J, with 13 bases in between. Germline CDR1 and CDR2: SGHRS and YFSETQ. The CDR3 region is CASSSGGGSEKLFF. Written as DNA, the CDR3 is TGCGCCAGCAGCTCGGGGGGGGGAAGTGAAAAACTGTTTTTT.

The table lists this clone with a few counts. The chain recombines TRBV11-2 with TRBJ2-1, with 12 bases that match TRBD2. The ends lost 5 bases at V and 0 bases at J; junction bases unmatched: 5. The CDR3 spans 17 residues. Germline V gene data show CDR1 as SGHAT and CDR2 as FQNNGV. As DNA, the CDR3 is TGTGCCAGCAGCCGAGGACTAGCGGGAAGCTCCTACAATGAGCAGTTCTTC. Protein sequence: CASSRGLAGSSYNEQFF. The complete variable domain, with remaining parts taken from reference TRBV11-2 and TRBJ2-1, reads EAGVAQSPRYKIIEKRQSVAFWCNPISGHATLYWYQQILGQGPKLLIQFQNNGVVDDSQLPKDRFSAERLKGVDSTLKIQPAKLEDSAVYLCASSRGLAGSSYNEQFFGPGTRLTVL.

V usage is TRBV7-8 and J usage is TRBJ2-7, with D tentatively TRBD2 (6 bases). V was clipped by 5 bases and J by 0 bases, with 23 bases between them. From germline, CDR1 is SGHVS and CDR2 FQNEAQ. CDR3 length: 18 residues. The CDR3 DNA reads TGTGCCAGCAGCACTTCTCCTCACTTGAGCGGGCTCTCCTACGAGCAGTACTTC. This encodes CASSTSPHLSGLSYEQYF.

The sample holds a few counts of this clone. This CDR3 reads CASSPTSTNEKLFF. The CDR3 DNA sequence: TGTGCCAGCAGTCCGACTTCAACTAATGAAAAACTGTTTTTT. This chain uses TRBV6-5 with TRBJ1-4, with D hard to call. This CDR3 has 14 amino acids. Germline V gene lookup returns CDR1 MNHEY and CDR2 SVGAGI. V lost 5 bases, J lost 0 bases, and 7 bases lay in between.

This chain joins TRBV7-8 and TRBJ2-7, with a possible D match to TRBD1 (5 bases). The germline V gene has CDR1 SGHVS and CDR2 FQNEAQ. Trimming removed 0 bases from V and 6 bases from J, with 15 bases in between. The CDR3 is 15 amino acids. The CDR3 here is CASSLASLTASEQYF. In DNA form, the CDR3 reads TGTGCCAGCAGCTTAGCGTCCTTGACAGCCTCCGAGCAGTACTTC.

This clone was detected only a few times. The chain combines TRBV10-3 with TRBJ1-1, with D perhaps matching TRBD1 (5 bases). Germline CDR1 and CDR2: ENHRY and SYGVKD. The CDR3 consists of 15 residues. The ends were cut back, 0 bases at V and 5 bases at J, with 13 bases in the middle. The CDR3 loop reads CAISESTPGGTEAFF. The CDR3 DNA is TGTGCCATCAGTGAGTCGACCCCCGGGGGAACTGAAGCTTTCTTT.

The chain uses TRBV28 and TRBJ2-3, with D tentatively TRBD2 (5 bases). V lost 10 bases, J lost 5 bases, and 22 bases lay in between. The CDR3 length is 15 residues. Germline lookup yields CDR1 MDHEN and CDR2 SYDVKM. CDR3 residues: CATYEPGGGEDTQYF. The CDR3 DNA follows: TGTGCCACATATGAACCGGGCGGAGGAGAAGATACGCAGTATTTT.

The CDR3 DNA reads TGTGCCAGCAGCTTCGTGGGACAGGGGACCTACGAGCAGTACTTC. Protein sequence: CASSFVGQGTYEQYF. The rearrangement joins TRBV13 to TRBJ2-7, with 10 bases lining up with TRBD1. V lost 3 bases to trimming and J lost 2 bases; unmatched junction nucleotides: 4. CDR3 length: 15 amino acids. The V gene's germline CDR1 is PRHDT and CDR2 FYEKMQ (reference sequence).

V and J are TRBV29-1 and TRBJ1-2; 7 bases align to TRBD1. Germline V gene sequence: CDR1 SQVTM, CDR2 ANQGSEA. This CDR3 has 18 amino acids. J gave up 2 bases and V 0 bases, and 15 bases lay outside the gene matches. The chain's CDR3 is CSVEDQGGWDRSNYGYTF. The CDR3 DNA is TGCAGCGTTGAAGATCAAGGCGGGTGGGACAGAAGCAACTATGGCTACACCTTC.

The V gene is TRBV18, the J gene TRBJ1-1, with TRBD1 as a possible D gene (6 bases). Per the germline V gene, CDR1 is KGHSH and CDR2 is LQKENI. The CDR3 contains 14 residues. V lost 6 bases to trimming and J lost 10 bases, with 21 bases between them. In DNA, the CDR3 is TGTGCCAGCTCGCTCCGGCAGGGGCGCGAAGTAGCTTTCTTT. This gives the protein CASSLRQGREVAFF.

This clone occurred once. The chain carries TRBV16 and TRBJ2-2; the match to TRBD1 covers 12 bases. The CDR3 is made up of 15 amino acids. CDR1 is KGHSY, CDR2 FQNENV, per germline. V lost 4 bases, J lost 7 bases, and 4 bases stayed unmatched. The CDR3 here is CASSPGTGGFGELFF. As DNA, the CDR3 is TGTGCCAGCAGCCCGGGGACAGGGGGCTTCGGGGAGCTGTTTTTT.

CDR3 sequence: CATSRARSSYNEQFF. The CDR3 coding sequence is TGTGCCACCAGCAGAGCGAGGAGCTCCTACAATGAGCAGTTCTTC. The chain recombines TRBV15 with TRBJ2-1; D remains unclear. This CDR3 contains 15 residues. In germline, CDR1 is LNHNV, CDR2 YYDKDF (reference sequence). V lost 1 base to trimming and J lost 0 bases, with 7 bases between them.

This sequence joins TRBV6-4 and TRBJ1-1, with 9 bases matching TRBD1. Germline CDR1 and CDR2: MRHNA and SNTAGT. Trimming at V came to 6 bases and at J to 0 bases, leaving 2 bases not matched to a gene. The CDR3 sequence is 14 residues long. CDR3 bases: TGTGCCAGCAGACAGGGGGCATTGAACACTGAAGCTTTCTTT. Its protein product is CASRQGALNTEAFF.

The chain recombines TRBV19 with TRBJ1-5; D gene uncertain. CDR1 and CDR2 (germline): LNHDA, SQIVND (reference sequence). This CDR3 region has 15 residues. The V gene lost 8 bases and the J gene lost 0 bases, with 14 bases spanning the gap. The CDR3 spells CASRTQDNSNQPQHF. DNA for the CDR3: TGTGCCAGTCGTACGCAGGATAATAGCAATCAGCCCCAGCATTTT.

V gene TRBV6-1 combines with J gene TRBJ1-3; D might be TRBD1 (5 bases). The CDR3 extends over 14 amino acids. Germline V gene sequence: CDR1 MNHNS, CDR2 SASEGT. V gave up 3 bases and J gave up 2 bases, with 8 bases separating them. The CDR3 coding sequence is TGTGCCAGCAGTGATGGGACTCCTGGAAACACCATATATTTT. It encodes CASSDGTPGNTIYF.

This clone was counted a few times. The chain links TRBV13 to TRBJ1-2; the match to TRBD1 covers 9 bases. With V trimmed by 5 bases and J by 4 bases, 11 bases remained unmatched. CDR3 length: 16 residues. In germline, CDR1 is PRHDT, CDR2 FYEKMQ (reference sequence). The CDR3 loop reads CASSPTTGGILYGYTF. As DNA, the CDR3 is TGTGCCAGCAGCCCCACGACAGGGGGGATTCTCTATGGCTACACCTTC.

This clone occurred a few times. The V and J genes are TRBV6-5 and TRBJ1-5; 9 nucleotides match TRBD1. Germline CDR1 MNHEY, CDR2 SVGAGI. The CDR3 spans 15 residues. V lost 5 bases, J lost 7 bases, and 9 bases stayed unmatched. CDR3 sequence: CASSPQGQGEQPQHF. Here the CDR3 DNA reads TGTGCCAGCAGTCCTCAGGGACAGGGCGAGCAGCCCCAGCATTTT.

The chain employs TRBV6-5 and TRBJ2-5; D gene ambiguous. The end of the DNA aligns better with TRBJ2-7, so the J call may be wrong. The germline gives CDR1 MNHEY, CDR2 SVGAGI. The CDR3 contains 13 residues. The CDR3 bases are TGTGCCAGCAGTTATGGTCTAGCCTACGAGCAGTACTTC. This codes for CASSYGLAYEQYF.